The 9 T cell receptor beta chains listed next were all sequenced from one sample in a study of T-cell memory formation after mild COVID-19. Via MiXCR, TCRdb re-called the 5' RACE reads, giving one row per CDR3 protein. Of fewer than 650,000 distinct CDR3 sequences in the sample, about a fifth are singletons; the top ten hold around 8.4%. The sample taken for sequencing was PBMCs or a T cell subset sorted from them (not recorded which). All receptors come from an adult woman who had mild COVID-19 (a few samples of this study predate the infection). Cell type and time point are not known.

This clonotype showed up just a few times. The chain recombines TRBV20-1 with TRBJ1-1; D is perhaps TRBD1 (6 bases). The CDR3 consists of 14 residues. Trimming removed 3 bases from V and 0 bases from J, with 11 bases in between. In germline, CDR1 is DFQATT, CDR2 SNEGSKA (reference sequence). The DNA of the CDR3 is TGCAGTGCTAGTACGGGACAATTGAACACTGAAGCTTTCTTT. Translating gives CSASTGQLNTEAFF.

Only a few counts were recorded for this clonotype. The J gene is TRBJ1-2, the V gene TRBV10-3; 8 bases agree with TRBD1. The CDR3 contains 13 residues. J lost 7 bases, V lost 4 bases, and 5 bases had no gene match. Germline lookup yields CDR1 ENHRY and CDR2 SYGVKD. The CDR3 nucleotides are TGTGCCATCAGTGGGACAGGGAGGGCTGGCTACACCTTC. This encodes CAISGTGRAGYTF.

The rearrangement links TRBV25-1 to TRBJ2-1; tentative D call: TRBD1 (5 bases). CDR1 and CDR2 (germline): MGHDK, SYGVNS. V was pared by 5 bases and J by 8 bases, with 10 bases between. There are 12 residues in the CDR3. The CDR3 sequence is CASSPQVDEQFF. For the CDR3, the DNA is TGTGCCAGCAGTCCACAGGTGGATGAGCAGTTCTTC.

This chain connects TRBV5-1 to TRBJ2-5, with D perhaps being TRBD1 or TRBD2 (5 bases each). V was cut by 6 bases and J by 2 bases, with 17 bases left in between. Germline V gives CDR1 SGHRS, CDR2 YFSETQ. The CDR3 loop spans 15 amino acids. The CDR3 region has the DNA TGCGCCAGCACCCTGGGACGGGCAGATCAAGAGACCCAGTACTTC. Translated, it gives CASTLGRADQETQYF.

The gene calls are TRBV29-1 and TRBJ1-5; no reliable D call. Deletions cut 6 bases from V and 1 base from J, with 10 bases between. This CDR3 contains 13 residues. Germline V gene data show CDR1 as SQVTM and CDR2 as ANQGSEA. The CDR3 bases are TGCAGCGTGGACCTCGGGAGCAATCAGCCCCAGCATTTT. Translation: CSVDLGSNQPQHF.

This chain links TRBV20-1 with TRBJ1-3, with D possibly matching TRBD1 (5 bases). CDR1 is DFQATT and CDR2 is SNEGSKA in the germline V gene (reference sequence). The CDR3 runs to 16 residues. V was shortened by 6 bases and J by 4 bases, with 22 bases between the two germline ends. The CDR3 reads CSATIPGITGGNTIYF. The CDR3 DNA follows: TGCAGTGCCACTATTCCGGGAATAACAGGCGGAAACACCATATATTTT.

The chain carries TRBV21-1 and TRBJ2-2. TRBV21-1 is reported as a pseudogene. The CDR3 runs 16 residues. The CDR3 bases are TGTGCCAGCAGCAAATTTTCAGGAACGAACACCGGGGAGCTGTTTTTT. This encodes CASSKFSGTNTGELFF.

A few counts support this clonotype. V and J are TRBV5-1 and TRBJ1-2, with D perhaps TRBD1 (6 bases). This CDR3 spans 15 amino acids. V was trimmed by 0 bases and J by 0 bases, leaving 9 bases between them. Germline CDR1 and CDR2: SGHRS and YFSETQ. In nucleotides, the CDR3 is TGCGCCAGCAGCTTGGACAGGGTGGCTAACTATGGCTACACCTTC. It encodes CASSLDRVANYGYTF.

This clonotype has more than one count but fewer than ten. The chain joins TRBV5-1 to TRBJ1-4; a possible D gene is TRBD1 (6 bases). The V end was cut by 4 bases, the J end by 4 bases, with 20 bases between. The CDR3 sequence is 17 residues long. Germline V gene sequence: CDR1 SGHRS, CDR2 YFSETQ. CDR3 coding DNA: TGCGCCAGCAGCCCGACGGACAGAGGAGGGATTAATGAAAAACTGTTTTTT. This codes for CASSPTDRGGINEKLFF.